A single sample is the source of the 28 T cell receptor beta chains below, sequenced in a study of T cells in Graves' hyperthyroidism and ophthalmopathy. Regions amplified from RNA transcripts were the TCR beta CDR3 regions. First-round RT-PCR targeting the TCR CDR3 was performed with the HTBI primer set. TCRdb re-called the multiplex PCR reads with MiXCR, one entry per CDR3 protein. The sample lists more than 550,000 distinct CDR3 sequences, roughly 45% occurring once. The sample comprised peripheral blood or thyroid tissue (not recorded which). The receptors were sampled from an adult man with Graves' disease, either hyperthyroidism or ophthalmopathy (not recorded which).

In this sample, this clonotype turned up many times. The chain recombines TRBV29-1 with TRBJ1-2; D gene unclear. V lost 3 bases, J lost 4 bases, and 12 bases lay in between. Germline CDR1 SQVTM, CDR2 ANQGSEA. The CDR3 consists of 13 residues. The CDR3 coding sequence is TGCAGCGTTGATTTTATGGGTGCCTATGGCTACACCTTC. Encoded protein: CSVDFMGAYGYTF.

The J gene is TRBJ2-7, the V gene TRBV29-1; 14 bases line up with TRBD2. V shed 6 bases, J shed 1 base, and the junction held 5 bases outside the gene matches. The CDR3 spans 15 residues. Germline V gene sequence: CDR1 SQVTM, CDR2 ANQGSEA. CDR3 protein: CSVAGTSGRSYEQYF. The CDR3 region has the DNA TGCAGCGTCGCAGGGACTAGCGGGAGATCCTACGAGCAGTACTTC.

The rearrangement uses TRBV7-9 and TRBJ1-6; the D is unclear. Per germline, CDR1 SEHNR and CDR2 FQNEAQ (reference sequence). CDR3 length: 14 amino acids. V was cut by 4 bases and J by 7 bases, with 11 bases left in between. In DNA, the CDR3 is TGTGCCAGCAGCTCGGGCAGAGGAAATTCACCCCTCCACTTT. Amino acid sequence: CASSSGRGNSPLHF. The complete variable domain, with remaining parts taken from reference TRBV7-9 and TRBJ1-6, reads DTGVSQNPRHKITKRGQNVTFRCDPISEHNRLYWYRQTLGQGPEFLTYFQNEAQLEKSRLLSDRFSAERPKGSFSTLEIQRTEQGDSAMYLCASSSGRGNSPLHFGNGTRLTVT.

This clonotype has ten or more counts. This chain uses TRBV10-3 with TRBJ1-2; D unresolved. The CDR3 consists of 12 residues. The germline V and J ends were trimmed by 6 bases and 5 bases, with 10 bases remaining between them. The V gene's germline CDR1 is ENHRY and CDR2 SYGVKD. The CDR3 is CAISTASYGYTF. The CDR3 DNA is TGTGCCATCAGCACAGCCTCATATGGCTACACCTTC.

This chain uses TRBV20-1 with TRBJ1-5; the match to TRBD1 covers 9 bases. Germline CDR1 and CDR2: DFQATT and SNEGSKA (reference sequence). Unmatched junction bases numbered 10, after V lost 1 base and J lost 3 bases. This CDR3 has 17 amino acids. CDR3 sequence reads: CSARGGTGLRVNQPQHF. CDR3 in DNA: TGCAGTGCTAGAGGAGGGACAGGGCTTCGTGTCAATCAGCCCCAGCATTTT.

V usage is TRBV9 and J usage is TRBJ1-6; TRBD1 aligns across 9 bases. Germline assignment: CDR1 SGDLS and CDR2 YYNGEE. The CDR3 length is 16 residues. V dropped 2 bases and J dropped 8; count of bases not matched to a gene: 8. CDR3 region: CASSVRGQGPHSPLHF. For the CDR3, the DNA is TGTGCCAGCAGCGTCCGAGGACAGGGGCCCCATTCACCCCTCCACTTT.

The chain joins TRBV2 to TRBJ2-3; D not certain. The CDR3 runs to 13 residues. V lost 3 bases, J lost 11 bases, and 15 bases lay in between. Germline loops: CDR1 SNHLY, CDR2 FYNNEI. The DNA of the CDR3 is TGTGCCAGCAGTGAGGTGGGTTTGGTTGAGCAGTATTTT. This translates into CASSEVGLVEQYF.

The rearrangement links TRBV15 to TRBJ1-6; D is undetermined. The CDR3 totals 14 residues. Germline CDR1 LNHNV, CDR2 YYDKDF (reference sequence). The V gene lost 3 bases and the J gene lost 6 bases, with 9 bases spanning the gap. CDR3 in DNA: TGTGCCACCAGCAGGTTCCGGACTAATTCACCCCTCCACTTT. It translates to CATSRFRTNSPLHF. Using reference TRBV15 and TRBJ1-6 for the parts outside the CDR3, the full variable domain is DAMVIQNPRYQVTQFGKPVTLSCSQTLNHNVMYWYQQKSSQAPKLLFHYYDKDFNNEADTPDNFQSRRPNTSFCFLDIRSPGLGDTAMYLCATSRFRTNSPLHFGNGTRLTVT.

At least ten counts were recorded for this clonotype. The chain carries TRBV29-1 and TRBJ1-1; tentative D call: TRBD1 (6 bases). Trimming shortened V by 1 base and J by 0 bases, and 18 bases separated the two germline ends. The length of the CDR3 is 17 residues. Germline CDR1 reads SQVTM; CDR2 reads ANQGSEA. The CDR3 DNA reads as TGCAGCGTTGAAGGCTCCGGGGGCCACGCCTTGAACACTGAAGCTTTCTTT. As protein: CSVEGSGGHALNTEAFF.

The rearrangement joins TRBV29-1 to TRBJ2-5; 13 nucleotides match TRBD2. This CDR3 contains 13 residues. Germline V CDR1 and CDR2: SQVTM, ANQGSEA. CDR3: CSTEGLAGETQYF. DNA for the CDR3: TGCAGTACCGAGGGACTAGCGGGGGAGACCCAGTACTTC.

This clonotype was observed a few times. The J gene is TRBJ1-6, the V gene TRBV5-1; D remains unclear. The V and J ends lost 0 bases and 8 bases respectively, with 15 bases between them. The CDR3 is 16 amino acids. Germline lookup yields CDR1 SGHRS and CDR2 YFSETQ. CDR3 residues: CASSLARVGIDSPLHF. CDR3 sequence (DNA): TGCGCCAGCAGCTTGGCGCGGGTTGGCATCGATTCACCCCTCCACTTT.

This clonotype was observed a few times. The J gene is TRBJ2-7, the V gene TRBV7-2; TRBD2 matches at 8 bases. V trimming: 8 bases; J trimming: 4 bases; junction bases outside the gene matches: 10. The germline CDR1 and CDR2 sequences are SGHTA and FQGNSA. The CDR3 totals 14 residues. The CDR3 loop is CASGTTGGGYEQYF. CDR3 DNA sequence: TGTGCCAGCGGAACTACGGGGGGGGGTTACGAGCAGTACTTC.

V usage is TRBV19 and J usage is TRBJ1-5; no clear D. This CDR3 is 15 amino acids long. V lost 3 bases, J lost 0 bases, and 9 bases lay in between. CDR1 is LNHDA, CDR2 SQIVND, per germline (reference sequence). The CDR3 sequence: CASSIGQISNQPQHF. The CDR3 DNA reads as TGTGCCAGTAGTATCGGCCAGATTAGCAATCAGCCCCAGCATTTT.

The rearrangement uses TRBV2 and TRBJ1-5, with a tentative D call TRBD1 (6 bases). V was cut by 6 bases and J by 5 bases, with 17 bases left in between. This CDR3 has 15 residues. Germline CDR1 SNHLY, CDR2 FYNNEI. The DNA of the CDR3 is TGTGCCAGCAGGGGGGCAGACAGTCGGGATCAGCCCCAGCATTTT. Protein: CASRGADSRDQPQHF.

This clonotype was recorded at least ten times. V is TRBV7-4 and J is TRBJ2-5; D not certain. V was trimmed by 5 bases and J by 4 bases, leaving 14 bases between them. Germline CDR1 reads SGHVT; CDR2 reads SQSDAQ. The CDR3 has 14 amino acids. CDR3 DNA: TGTGCCAGCAGCCTCAACCCTCCCCCAGAGACCCAGTACTTC. As protein: CASSLNPPPETQYF.

J is TRBJ1-1 and V is TRBV2; 8 bases match TRBD1. Per germline, CDR1 SNHLY and CDR2 FYNNEI. This CDR3 has 13 amino acids. Germline trimming cut 5 bases from V and 5 bases from J; bases unmatched to any gene: 4. This chain's CDR3 is CASSNRQGTEAFF. The CDR3 DNA is TGTGCCAGCAGTAACAGACAGGGGACTGAAGCTTTCTTT. The variable domain in full, with the rest retrieved from reference TRBV2 and TRBJ1-1, is EPEVTQTPSHQVTQMGQEVILRCVPISNHLYFYWYRQILGQKVEFLVSFYNNEISEKSEIFDDQFSVERPDGSNFTLKIRSTKLEDSAMYFCASSNRQGTEAFFGQGTRLTVV.

This clonotype was observed a few times. J is TRBJ1-4 and V is TRBV11-2; D perhaps matches TRBD1 (6 bases). The CDR3 runs to 15 residues. Germline CDR1 reads SGHAT; CDR2 reads FQNNGV. Between the trimmed V and J ends, which lost 5 bases and 7 bases, there was a span of 17 bases. CDR3 nucleotide sequence: TGTGCCAGCAGCCGCGCGACCACAGGGCCTGAAAAACTGTTTTTT. The encoded protein is CASSRATTGPEKLFF.

This clonotype was observed a handful of times. V is TRBV6-6 and J is TRBJ1-5; D perhaps matches TRBD1 (5 bases). The CDR3 spans 13 residues. The germline V and J ends were trimmed by 10 bases and 5 bases, with 15 bases remaining between them. The germline V gene has CDR1 MNHNY and CDR2 SVGAGI (reference sequence). In DNA, the CDR3 is TGTGCCACCGGTGGCCGGGGCCATCAGCCCCAGCATTTT. This codes for CATGGRGHQPQHF.

The chain recombines TRBV20-1 with TRBJ2-5; 11 bases line up with TRBD2. Trimming cost V 4 bases and J 1 base; bases outside gene matches: 5. The CDR3 length is 15 residues. CDR1 is DFQATT and CDR2 is SNEGSKA in the germline V gene (reference sequence). CDR3 region: CSATLTSGIQETQYF. CDR3 sequence (DNA): TGCAGTGCTACCTTGACTAGCGGGATCCAAGAGACCCAGTACTTC.

Comment on this clonotype: A much larger clone is a single base away; this may be a read error. The V and J genes are TRBV19 and TRBJ1-1; weak D call: TRBD1 (6 bases). V was cut by 9 bases and J by 1 base, with 12 bases left in between. The V gene's germline CDR1 is LNHDA and CDR2 SQIVND (reference sequence). The CDR3 has 13 amino acids. In DNA form, the CDR3 reads TGTGCCAGCAGGGGCCGAGCGAACACTGAAGCTTTCTTT. Translating gives CASRGRANTEAFF. The full variable domain, with the rest looked up from reference TRBV19 and TRBJ1-1, is DGGITQSPKYLFRKEGQNVTLSCEQNLNHDAMYWYRQDPGQGLRLIYYSQIVNDFQKGDIAEGYSVSREKKESFPLTVTSAQKNPTAFYLCASRGRANTEAFFGQGTRLTVV.

For this clonotype: This may stem from a read error, because a much larger clone lies one nucleotide away. V gene TRBV7-9 combines with J gene TRBJ1-5; possibly TRBD1 for D (6 bases). This CDR3 comprises 13 residues. Germline CDR1 is SEHNR and CDR2 is FQNEAQ (reference sequence). Trimming pared 6 bases from V and 7 bases from J, leaving 13 bases between. Here the CDR3 DNA reads TGTGCCAGCAGGGGGGAGGGGGGGCAGCCCCAGCATTTT. The encoded protein is CASRGEGGQPQHF.

The chain joins TRBV2 to TRBJ1-4, with D unresolved. V lost 7 bases and J 8 bases, leaving 8 bases between the germline ends. Germline values: CDR1 SNHLY, CDR2 FYNNEI. This CDR3 region has 11 residues. CDR3 coding DNA: TGTGCCAGCACTAGGGCGGAAAAACTGTTTTTT. It yields the protein CASTRAEKLFF. Combining the CDR3 with reference TRBV2 and TRBJ1-4 gives the whole variable domain EPEVTQTPSHQVTQMGQEVILRCVPISNHLYFYWYRQILGQKVEFLVSFYNNEISEKSEIFDDQFSVERPDGSNFTLKIRSTKLEDSAMYFCASTRAEKLFFGSGTQLSVL.

The genes are TRBV29-1 and TRBJ1-2; D is undetermined. This CDR3 has 13 amino acids. The germline V gene has CDR1 SQVTM and CDR2 ANQGSEA. The V gene lost 2 bases and the J gene lost 0 bases, with 7 bases spanning the gap. The CDR3 reads CSVEQLANYGYTF. DNA of the CDR3: TGCAGCGTTGAACAGTTAGCTAACTATGGCTACACCTTC.

The rearrangement links TRBV20-1 to TRBJ2-6, with 7 bases that match TRBD1. This CDR3 has 14 amino acids. CDR1 is DFQATT, CDR2 SNEGSKA, per germline (reference sequence). J was trimmed by 4 bases and V by 4 bases; bases with no gene match: 4. CDR3 region: CSAIPGQGANVLTF. Written as DNA, the CDR3 is TGCAGTGCTATCCCGGGACAGGGGGCCAACGTCCTGACTTTC.

This clonotype was counted at least ten times. This chain connects TRBV5-5 to TRBJ2-5, with a weak D call TRBD2 (5 bases). V gave up 0 bases and J gave up 5 bases, with 11 bases separating them. CDR1 and CDR2 (germline): SGHKS, YYEKEE (reference sequence). The CDR3 is 14 residues long. In nucleotides, the CDR3 is TGTGCCAGCAGCTTGGGTGCGGGTGTGGAGACCCAGTACTTC. It is translated as CASSLGAGVETQYF.

This clonotype turned up a few times. The chain combines TRBV12-3 or TRBV12-4 with TRBJ2-5, with TRBD2 matching 8 bases. This CDR3 has 16 residues. V lost 3 bases and J lost 1; bases outside the gene matches: 7. The CDR3 DNA reads as TGTGCCAGCAGTTTGGTAGGACTAGCTACCCAAGAGACCCAGTACTTC. Encoded protein: CASSLVGLATQETQYF.

This clonotype appeared many times. The chain carries TRBV7-9 and TRBJ1-2; 8 positions agree with TRBD1. Per germline, CDR1 SEHNR and CDR2 FQNEAQ (reference sequence). The V and J ends lost 4 bases and 1 base, in that order; junction bases with no gene match: 2. This CDR3 has 14 residues. In DNA, the CDR3 is TGTGCCAGCAGCTCGGGACAGGTTAACTATGGCTACACCTTC. This codes for CASSSGQVNYGYTF.

This clonotype was seen repeatedly, ten times or more. V is TRBV20-1 and J is TRBJ1-1; 7 bases line up with TRBD1. Germline loops: CDR1 DFQATT, CDR2 SNEGSKA (reference sequence). This CDR3 region has 13 residues. V lost 4 bases and J lost 3; bases outside the gene matches: 5. The CDR3 loop reads CSANEGAYTEAFF. The DNA for the CDR3 is TGCAGTGCTAATGAGGGGGCGTACACTGAAGCTTTCTTT.